This is a list of T cell receptor beta chains from one sample in a study of blood T cells in healthy people across ages. TCRdb itself ran the 5' RACE reads through MiXCR, one entry per CDR3 protein. The data show under 800,000 distinct CDR3 sequences, with about 21% seen just once and approximately 3.6% held by the top ten. Sequenced input: blood. These receptors originate from a man in his 70s in good health. Both conserved end residues are part of each CDR3. The order of the fields is clone size, J gene, V gene, D gene, CDR3 DNA, CDR3 protein. The D gene is left open where the match is weak. Clone size is shown for a subset of rows, as once, few, many or a class of expanded clone.

>few|TRBJ2-3|TRBV25-1|TRBD2
TGTGCCAGCAGCCGGGGACTAGCGACCGGCGGCACAGATACGCAGTATTTT
CASSRGLATGGTDTQYF
>.|TRBJ2-3|TRBV20-1|TRBD2
TGCAGTGCTAGAATCTCCGGGACTAGCGGGATTTTGTATTTT
CSARISGTSGILYF
>few|TRBJ2-7|TRBV20-1|.
TGCAGTGCTAGGACTATCACCTACGAGCAGTACTTC
CSARTITYEQYF
>few|TRBJ1-1|TRBV7-9|.
TGTGCCAGCAGCTTAGCAGGGCAGGAGGCTTTCTTT
CASSLAGQEAFF
>few|TRBJ2-5|TRBV7-2|.
TGTGCCAGCAGCCGCCCGGCTACCCAAGAGACCCAGTACTTC
CASSRPATQETQYF
>once|TRBJ1-2|TRBV7-9|.
TGTGCCAGCAGCCCCTGGACAGAAATAAACTATGGCTACACCTTC
CASSPWTEINYGYTF
>.|TRBJ2-5|TRBV14|.
TGTGCCAGCAGCCCGAACGATCGGGCCTTTCAAGAGACCCAGTACTTC
CASSPNDRAFQETQYF
>.|TRBJ1-5|TRBV6-2/TRBV6-3|TRBD1
TGTGCCAGCAGCACGGACAGGGGCATCGGGCCCCAGCATTTT
CASSTDRGIGPQHF
>.|TRBJ1-1|TRBV3-1|.
TGTGCCAGCAGCCTGAGGGGCGTGAACACTGAAGCTTTCTTT
CASSLRGVNTEAFF
>few|TRBJ2-1|TRBV5-1|TRBD2
TGCGCCAGCAGCTTGGCACTAGCGGGCTTTAATGAGCAGTTCTTC
CASSLALAGFNEQFF
>few|TRBJ1-4|TRBV5-1|TRBD1
TGCGCCAGCAGCTTGAGTGCGGACAGGGATGAAAAACTGTTTTTT
CASSLSADRDEKLFF